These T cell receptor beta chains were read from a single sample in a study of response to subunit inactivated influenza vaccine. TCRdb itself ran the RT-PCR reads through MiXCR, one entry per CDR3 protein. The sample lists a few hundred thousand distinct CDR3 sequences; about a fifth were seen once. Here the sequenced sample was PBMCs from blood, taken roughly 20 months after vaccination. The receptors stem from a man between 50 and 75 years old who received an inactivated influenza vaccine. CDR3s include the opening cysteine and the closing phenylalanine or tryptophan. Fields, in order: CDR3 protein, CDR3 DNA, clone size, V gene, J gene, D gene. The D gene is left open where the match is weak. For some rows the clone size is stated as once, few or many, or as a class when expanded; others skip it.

CASSRRGAHNEKLFF	TGCGCCAGCAGCCGAAGGGGGGCACATAATGAAAAACTGTTTTTT	few	TRBV4-3	TRBJ1-4	NA
CASSQELAGVGEQFF	TGCGCCAGCAGCCAAGAACTAGCGGGAGTCGGTGAGCAGTTCTTC	NA	TRBV4-3	TRBJ2-1	TRBD2
CASSIGSKSEKLFF	TGTGCCAGTAGTATCGGCAGCAAATCGGAAAAACTGTTTTTT	many	TRBV19	TRBJ1-4	NA
CASRPGQVPTEAFF	TGTGCCAGCAGACCGGGACAGGTGCCCACTGAAGCTTTCTTT	NA	TRBV27	TRBJ1-1	TRBD1
CASSSAGARTRGEQYF	TGTGCCAGCAGTTCCGCGGGAGCGAGGACTAGGGGCGAGCAGTACTTC	NA	TRBV12-3/TRBV12-4	TRBJ2-7	TRBD2
CSVRQSNQPQHF	TGCAGTGTAAGACAGAGCAATCAGCCCCAGCATTTT	few	TRBV20-1	TRBJ1-5	NA
CSATPGGAEDTQYF	TGCAGTGCTACGCCAGGGGGGGCGGAAGATACGCAGTATTTT	many	TRBV20-1	TRBJ2-3	NA
CATSRDRMANSPLHF	TGTGCCACCAGCAGAGATCGCATGGCCAATTCACCCCTCCACTTT	many	TRBV15	TRBJ1-6	NA
CASSWDTQNTEAFF	TGTGCCAGCAGCTGGGACACACAGAACACTGAAGCTTTCTTT	few	TRBV11-2	TRBJ1-1	NA
CASSELAGGTGELFF	TGTGCCAGCAGTGAATTAGCGGGAGGCACCGGGGAGCTGTTTTTT	NA	TRBV6-4	TRBJ2-2	TRBD2
CASSTTYGRNIQYF	TGTGCCAGTAGTACAACTTACGGCAGAAACATTCAGTACTTC	few	TRBV19	TRBJ2-4	NA
CASSQALAVPTDTQYF	TGCGCCAGCAGCCAAGCCCTAGCGGTTCCCACAGATACGCAGTATTTT	few	TRBV4-3	TRBJ2-3	TRBD2
CATDSQVLYEQYF	TGTGCCACCGACAGTCAGGTCCTCTACGAGCAGTACTTC	NA	TRBV2	TRBJ2-7	NA
CASSPGQLNTGELFF	TGTGCCAGCAGCCCTGGACAGTTGAACACCGGGGAGCTGTTTTTT	few	TRBV7-8	TRBJ2-2	NA
CASRGATPAASSYNSPLHF	TGTGCCAGCAGGGGGGCCACTCCGGCAGCGAGCTCCTATAATTCACCCCTCCACTTT	NA	TRBV28	TRBJ1-6	NA
CASSYARQEGMSNQPQHF	TGTGCCAGCAGTTACGCTCGACAGGAGGGGATGAGCAATCAGCCCCAGCATTTT	few	TRBV6-5	TRBJ1-5	NA
CISVPEARSGGQNTEAFF	NA	NA	TRBV7-5	TRBJ1-1	NA
CASSPQTGIISGNTIYF	TGCGCCAGCAGCCCTCAGACAGGGATTATCTCTGGAAACACCATATATTTT	many	TRBV5-1	TRBJ1-3	TRBD1
CASSLIGSGGLREQYF	TGTGCCAGCAGCTTAATAGGCTCCGGGGGACTACGCGAGCAGTACTTC	few	TRBV11-1	TRBJ2-7	TRBD2
CASSISRDRLNTEAFF	TGTGCCAGCAGTATATCCCGGGACAGATTGAACACTGAAGCTTTCTTT	NA	TRBV12-3/TRBV12-4	TRBJ1-1	TRBD1
CASTQDRVNTEAFF	TGTGCCAGCACCCAGGACAGGGTGAACACTGAAGCTTTCTTT	many	TRBV7-6	TRBJ1-1	TRBD1
CASSYEYSDTQYF	TGTGCCAGCAGCTACGAGTATTCAGATACGCAGTATTTT	NA	TRBV14	TRBJ2-3	NA
CSASYQGLGETQYF	TGCAGTGCTAGTTATCAGGGACTTGGGGAGACCCAGTACTTC	NA	TRBV20-1	TRBJ2-5	NA
CSVIKGVSYEQYF	TGCAGCGTTATTAAAGGGGTGTCCTACGAGCAGTACTTC	NA	TRBV29-1	TRBJ2-7	NA
CASSGTGGRQPQHF	TGTGCCAGCAGTGGGACAGGGGGCCGACAGCCCCAGCATTTT	few	TRBV6-2/TRBV6-3	TRBJ1-5	TRBD1
CAISISNTEAFF	TGTGCCATCAGCATTTCGAACACTGAAGCTTTCTTT	few	TRBV10-3	TRBJ1-1	NA
CASSFPESSPLHF	TGTGCCAGCAGCTTTCCAGAGAGTTCACCCCTCCACTTT	NA	TRBV5-6	TRBJ1-6	NA
CASTLWGGRDTQYF	TGTGCCAGCACCCTCTGGGGGGGGAGAGATACGCAGTATTTT	NA	TRBV28	TRBJ2-3	TRBD2
CASSIAGRSNQPQHF	TGTGCCAGTAGTATCGCAGGGAGGAGCAATCAGCCCCAGCATTTT	NA	TRBV19	TRBJ1-5	NA
CASRDYSARNEQYF	TGCGCCAGCCGGGACTATTCAGCTAGAAACGAGCAGTACTTC	few	TRBV5-1	TRBJ2-7	TRBD2
CASSYTQGVFSYEQYF	TGTGCCAGCAGCTATACGCAGGGAGTGTTCTCCTACGAGCAGTACTTC	many	TRBV5-6	TRBJ2-7	NA
CATSDLQRKATNEKLFF	TGTGCCACCAGTGATTTGCAACGGAAAGCAACTAATGAAAAACTGTTTTTT	NA	TRBV24-1	TRBJ1-4	NA
CSVGGDTEAFF	TGCAGCGTTGGGGGTGACACTGAAGCTTTCTTT	many	TRBV29-1	TRBJ1-1	NA
CASSRLQMTGITEAFF	TGCGCCAGCAGCCGTCTTCAGATGACAGGGATCACTGAAGCTTTCTTT	NA	TRBV4-1	TRBJ1-1	TRBD1
CASSQGDGGLGTDTQYF	TGTGCCAGCAGCCAAGGAGACGGGGGGCTTGGCACAGATACGCAGTATTTT	once	TRBV4-2	TRBJ2-3	NA
CASSQDHSYSNQPQHF	TGCGCCAGCAGCCAAGATCACAGCTATAGCAATCAGCCCCAGCATTTT	many	TRBV4-1	TRBJ1-5	NA
CASSYDIQPNTEAFF	TGTGCCAGCAGTTACGATATACAGCCCAACACTGAAGCTTTCTTT	NA	TRBV6-5	TRBJ1-1	NA
CASSFVRGNYGYTF	TGTGCCAGCAGCTTTGTCAGGGGAAACTATGGCTACACCTTC	many	TRBV7-9	TRBJ1-2	NA
CASSWTSGGANEQFF	TGCGCCAGCAGCTGGACTAGCGGGGGGGCCAATGAGCAGTTCTTC	NA	TRBV4-1	TRBJ2-1	TRBD2
CSAVPRGGRGYTEAFF	TGCAGTGCTGTTCCCCGGGGGGGGCGAGGGTACACTGAAGCTTTCTTT	few	TRBV20-1	TRBJ1-1	NA
CSVQPTGGDIQYF	TGCAGCGTTCAACCCACAGGGGGGGACATTCAGTACTTC	NA	TRBV29-1	TRBJ2-4	NA